One sample yielded the 27 T cell receptor beta chains listed below, sequenced in a study of blood T cell repertoires in COVID-19. Profiled with immunoSEQ multiplex PCR; TCRdb holds only in-frame clones, not every one. The sample carries about 80,000 clones, roughly three quarters recorded once. Sample: peripheral blood. These receptors originate from a man aged 65-85 years with active or convalescent COVID-19.

The chain combines TRBV28 with TRBJ1-2, with D perhaps TRBD1 (6 bases). The CDR3 is 15 amino acids. From germline, CDR1 is MDHEN and CDR2 SYDVKM. With 4 bases removed from V and 1 base from J, the gap between germline ends came to 13 bases. In DNA, the CDR3 is TGTGCCAGCAGTTCCGACAGGTTCTTTAACTATGGCTACACCTTC. It specifies CASSSDRFFNYGYTF.

The chain joins TRBV6-5 to TRBJ1-5, with 7 bases lining up with TRBD1. Trimming at V came to 11 bases and at J to 6 bases, leaving 10 bases not matched to a gene. There are 13 residues in the CDR3. Germline loops: CDR1 MNHEY, CDR2 SVGAGI. The CDR3 DNA sequence: TGTGCCTCCACGAGACAGGGTCGTCAGCCCCAGCATTTT. This sequence encodes CASTRQGRQPQHF.

The gene calls are TRBV7-9 and TRBJ2-7; 7 bases line up with TRBD1. The V and J ends lost 5 bases and 0 bases, in that order; junction bases with no gene match: 4. This CDR3 is built from 14 residues. Germline loops: CDR1 SEHNR, CDR2 FQNEAQ (reference sequence). CDR3 DNA sequence: TGTGCCAGCAGCGAAGGACAGGACTCCTACGAGCAGTACTTC. It yields the protein CASSEGQDSYEQYF.

This sequence joins TRBV5-1 and TRBJ2-5; weak D call: TRBD1 (6 bases). V gave up 4 bases and J gave up 2 bases, with 12 bases separating them. The germline V gene has CDR1 SGHRS and CDR2 YFSETQ. This CDR3 region has 14 residues. Written as DNA, the CDR3 is TGCGCCAGCAGCCCAGGGGACCTACAAGAGACCCAGTACTTC. Translating gives CASSPGDLQETQYF.

The chain joins TRBV6-5 to TRBJ2-3; 12 nucleotides align to TRBD1. The CDR3 runs 14 residues. Germline assignment: CDR1 MNHEY and CDR2 SVGAGI. Trimming removed 6 bases from V and 4 bases from J; junction bases left unmatched: 2. The CDR3 here is CASRGTGGPDTQYF. The DNA for the CDR3 is TGTGCCAGCAGGGGGACAGGGGGCCCAGATACGCAGTATTTT.

This chain links TRBV5-6 with TRBJ2-1, with TRBD2 identical over 7 bases. Germline CDR1 and CDR2: SGHDT and YYEEEE. CDR3 size: 15 residues. V shed 2 bases and J 0 bases; nucleotides not matched to a gene: 2. CDR3 sequence reads: CASSLAGPSYNEQFF. In nucleotides, the CDR3 is TGTGCCAGCAGCTTAGCGGGGCCCTCCTACAATGAGCAGTTCTTC.

The chain carries TRBV6-6 and TRBJ2-1, with D perhaps matching TRBD2 (6 bases). CDR3 length: 14 amino acids. Germline CDR1 reads MNHNY; CDR2 reads SVGAGI (reference sequence). Trimming cost V 10 bases and J 4 bases, with 17 bases left between them. The CDR3 coding sequence is TGTGCCACCACTCGGGAACGGGGGTACAATGAGCAGTTCTTC. It yields the protein CATTRERGYNEQFF.

V is TRBV6-5 and J is TRBJ1-2; D may be TRBD1 (6 bases). This CDR3 is 14 amino acids long. Trimming removed 8 bases at V and 5 bases at J, with 18 bases between. Per the germline V gene, CDR1 is MNHEY and CDR2 is SVGAGI. The CDR3 nucleotides are TGTGCCAGCGGCCCCAAGGACAGAGCATATGGCTACACCTTC. Translating it yields CASGPKDRAYGYTF.

This sequence joins TRBV11-2 and TRBJ2-3; 7 nucleotides agree with TRBD1. The CDR3 extends over 16 amino acids. The V gene's germline CDR1 is SGHAT and CDR2 FQNNGV. V was pared by 3 bases and J by 3 bases, with 9 bases of the junction left unmatched. CDR3 amino acids: CASSFSTGRMTDTQYF. DNA of the CDR3: TGTGCCAGCAGCTTTTCGACAGGGAGAATGACAGATACGCAGTATTTT.

The CDR3 sequence: CASSPGLAGDETQYF. The CDR3 DNA is TGCGCCAGCAGCCCCGGACTAGCGGGGGACGAGACCCAGTACTTC. V and J are TRBV5-1 and TRBJ2-5; 13 positions match TRBD2. The CDR3 is 15 residues long. Germline V gene sequence: CDR1 SGHRS, CDR2 YFSETQ. V lost 4 bases to trimming and J lost 5 bases; unmatched junction nucleotides: 5.

The chain joins TRBV7-8 to TRBJ1-5; weak D call: TRBD1 (5 bases). The CDR3 length is 15 residues. Germline V gene sequence: CDR1 SGHVS, CDR2 FQNEAQ. V dropped 7 bases and J dropped 1 base, with 14 bases sitting between them. The CDR3 coding sequence is TGTGCCAGCACTCCGATTAAGGGGAGCAATCAGCCCCAGCATTTT. Encoded protein: CASTPIKGSNQPQHF.

The chain has TRBV12-5 and TRBJ1-5; D gene unclear. The length of the CDR3 is 13 residues. Germline V gene data show CDR1 as LGHNT and CDR2 as FRNRAP. The ends were cut back, 6 bases at V and 1 base at J, with 7 bases in the middle. CDR3 sequence (DNA): TGTGCTAGTGGCCACTTCAGCAATCAGCCCCAGCATTTT. Translated: CASGHFSNQPQHF.

The chain uses TRBV12-1 and TRBJ2-3; the table calls TRBD2, which could not be checked here. TRBV12-1 is labeled a pseudogene. The CDR3 extends over 15 amino acids. The CDR3 is CASSFRRGTTDTQYF. CDR3 in DNA: TGTGCCAGCAGCTTTCGGCGGGGCACCACAGATACGCAGTATTTT.

The CDR3 spells CASSLDTGGDTIYF. In nucleotides, the CDR3 is TGCGCCAGCAGCTTGGATACAGGCGGGGACACCATATATTTT. The chain uses TRBV5-1 and TRBJ1-3; D is perhaps TRBD1 (5 bases). CDR3 length: 14 residues. V was shortened by 0 bases and J by 8 bases, with 12 bases between the two germline ends. In germline, CDR1 is SGHRS, CDR2 YFSETQ.

The chain is built from TRBV7-9 and TRBJ2-3; 8 bases are a match to TRBD2. The CDR3 is made up of 15 amino acids. In germline, CDR1 is SEHNR, CDR2 FQNEAQ (reference sequence). V gave up 7 bases and J gave up 4 bases; unmatched junction bases: 10. In DNA, the CDR3 is TGTGCCAGCACCGGGGGGGCCCTCGCGGCAGATACGCAGTATTTT. It encodes CASTGGALAADTQYF.

This clone has a handful of counts. V gene TRBV25-1 combines with J gene TRBJ1-1, with D uncertain. CDR1 and CDR2 from the germline V gene are MGHDK and SYGVNS. The CDR3 is 13 amino acids. Trimming shortened V by 1 base and J by 7 bases, and 10 bases separated the two germline ends. The CDR3 reads CASSESPRSEAFF. CDR3 coding DNA: TGTGCCAGCAGTGAATCCCCTCGGAGTGAAGCTTTCTTT.

The V and J genes are TRBV27 and TRBJ1-5; D call uncertain. The germline gives CDR1 MNHEY, CDR2 SMNVEV (reference sequence). The V end lost 3 bases, the J end lost 4 bases, and 4 bases lay between the germline ends. There are 12 residues in the CDR3. The CDR3 region has the DNA TGTGCCAGCAGTTTTACAAATCAGCCCCAGCATTTT. Translated: CASSFTNQPQHF.

This clone was seen only a few times. The chain employs TRBV5-1 and TRBJ2-2; D is unresolved. CDR3 length: 13 amino acids. Germline CDR1 is SGHRS and CDR2 is YFSETQ. Trimming took off 5 bases at V and 1 base at J, with 6 bases between the two ends. The CDR3 DNA follows: TGCGCCAGCAGTGGCAAGAACACCGGGGAGCTGTTTTTT. Translated, it gives CASSGKNTGELFF.

This rearrangement joins TRBV5-1 to TRBJ2-5; weak D call: TRBD2 (5 bases). The CDR3 runs 14 residues. Deletions cut 0 bases from V and 3 bases from J, with 9 bases between. The germline gives CDR1 SGHRS, CDR2 YFSETQ. CDR3 sequence: CASSLGPGEETQYF. CDR3 bases: TGCGCCAGCAGCTTGGGTCCCGGGGAAGAGACCCAGTACTTC.

The chain is built from TRBV4-1 and TRBJ1-2; D is perhaps TRBD1 (6 bases). This CDR3 is 16 amino acids long. V was trimmed by 1 base and J by 7 bases, leaving 19 bases between them. Germline CDR1 MGHRA, CDR2 YSYEKL. As DNA, the CDR3 is TGCGCCAGCAGCCAAGTGGGGACTAACAGGGCCGGTGGCTACACCTTC. It translates to CASSQVGTNRAGGYTF.

V gene TRBV14 combines with J gene TRBJ1-2; TRBD1 matches at 7 bases. The J segment lost 10 bases and the V segment lost 6 bases, leaving 5 bases of the junction unmatched. The CDR3 runs to 11 residues. Looked up from germline, CDR1 is SGHDN and CDR2 is FVKESK. CDR3 DNA sequence: TGTGCCAGCAGGCAGGGACAGTCCTACACCTTC. Residues: CASRQGQSYTF. The full variable domain, its missing parts supplied by reference TRBV14 and TRBJ1-2, is EAGVTQFPSHSVIEKGQTVTLRCDPISGHDNLYWYRRVMGKEIKFLLHFVKESKQDESGMPNNRFLAERTGGTYSTLKVQPAELEDSGVYFCASRQGQSYTFGSGTRLTVV.

The rearrangement uses TRBV5-1 and TRBJ2-7; tentative D call: TRBD2 (5 bases). The CDR3 has 14 amino acids. The V gene lost 4 bases and the J gene lost 6 bases, with 17 bases spanning the gap. From germline, CDR1 is SGHRS and CDR2 YFSETQ. CDR3 region: CASSTLRLAGEQYF. The CDR3 DNA reads TGCGCCAGCAGCACCCTGCGGCTAGCTGGCGAGCAGTACTTC.

V is TRBV6-5 and J is TRBJ1-5; D may be TRBD1 (6 bases). CDR1 MNHEY and CDR2 SVGAGI come from the germline V gene. The CDR3 contains 15 residues. Trimming took off 4 bases at V and 4 bases at J, with 14 bases between the two ends. This CDR3 reads CASSFPGTLNQPQHF. The DNA for the CDR3 is TGTGCCAGCAGTTTCCCCGGGACACTAAATCAGCCCCAGCATTTT.

The chain couples TRBV28 to TRBJ2-4; 8 bases fit TRBD1. CDR1 MDHEN and CDR2 SYDVKM come from the germline V gene. The trim removed 5 bases at V and 8 bases at J, leaving 11 bases unmatched. The CDR3 has 15 amino acids. CDR3 DNA: TGTGCCAGCAGTCGACAGGGGTCGGGCATTGACATTCAGTACTTC. It translates to CASSRQGSGIDIQYF.

V gene TRBV30 combines with J gene TRBJ2-2; TRBD1 matches at 7 bases. The J segment lost 4 bases and the V segment lost 5 bases, leaving 7 bases of the junction unmatched. The CDR3 is 14 amino acids. Germline V gene data show CDR1 as GTSNPN and CDR2 as SVGIG (reference sequence). The CDR3 DNA reads as TGTGCCTGGGCTACAGGGGTACTCACCGGGGAGCTGTTTTTT. Protein: CAWATGVLTGELFF.

The genes are TRBV24-1 and TRBJ2-1; tentative D call: TRBD1 (6 bases). The length of the CDR3 is 14 residues. V was pared by 10 bases and J by 7 bases, with 19 bases between. Per the germline V gene, CDR1 is KGHDR and CDR2 is SFDVKD. The chain's CDR3 is CATSRGPQQNEQFF. In DNA, the CDR3 is TGTGCCACGTCCAGGGGCCCACAGCAGAATGAGCAGTTCTTC.

The CDR3 reads CASSVAGGRSLRETQYF. The CDR3 nucleotides read TGTGCCAGCAGCGTAGCGGGGGGGAGATCCCTCAGGGAGACCCAGTACTTC. The V gene is TRBV9, the J gene TRBJ2-5; 8 bases align to TRBD2. The CDR3 is 17 residues long. Germline V gene lookup returns CDR1 SGDLS and CDR2 YYNGEE. V shed 0 bases, J shed 5 bases, and the junction held 12 bases outside the gene matches.